This TCR beta chain was captured in a study of beta chain features in type 1 diabetes. Across the whole study: Comparable age, gender and cell yields were observed in patients relative to healthy donors.

CDR1 and CDR2 from the germline V gene are KGHSH and LQKENI. Unmatched junction bases numbered 6, after V lost 10 bases and J lost 5 bases. CDR3 size: 12 residues. About this clone itself: The antigen is unknown.

General study results and limits: Researchers reported that naive, central memory and Treg TCRB repertoires appeared more similar in patients than in healthy donors. Resolution of whether HLA type affects TCRB rearrangement was not achieved here.

Expressed TCRB transcripts got sequenced, as all isolated RNA was reverse transcribed. TCRdb's copy holds only in-frame clones and misses some; the assay was immunoSEQ multiplex PCR. Found here are about 900,000 clones, roughly 16% of them singletons; the top ten hold around 0.02%. The chain uses TRBV18 and TRBJ2-5; 8 positions agree with TRBD1. The material sequenced was naive CD4+ T cells from blood. This TCR derives from a woman under 30 in good health. CDR3 region: CATRRTGETQYF. The CDR3 coding sequence is TGTGCCACCAGACGGACAGGGGAGACCCAGTACTTC.